The TCR beta chain described here comes from a study of cytomegalovirus exposure and HLA in healthy donors. About the study: Genetic ancestry analysis placed approximately 80% of the roughly 400 donors that were genotyped in the Caucasian-associated cluster.

PCR amplification relied on 60 Vbeta primers (plus 13 Jbeta primers). Using immunoSEQ multiplex PCR, the repertoire was profiled, and TCRdb retains in-frame clones only, with some absent. This table has 150,000 to 180,000 clones, 65% to 80% appearing once. Remarks on this clone: Its target is unknown.

The ends lost 3 bases at V and 8 bases at J; junction bases unmatched: 11. The CDR3 is made up of 17 amino acids. Looked up from germline, CDR1 is SGHAT and CDR2 is FQNNGV. General study findings and limits: The presence/absence work took it that sequencing depth was about the same across donors. With high specificity and sensitivity, the classifier reportedly diagnosed cytomegalovirus status. A missense variant in DCLRE1C was later tied to TCR beta V- and J-gene trimming.

This clonotype was sampled from a woman aged 40-49 years in good health and CMV-seronegative. The chain recombines TRBV11-2 with TRBJ2-3, with 13 bases that match TRBD2. The sample was PBMCs. In DNA form, the CDR3 reads TGTGCCAGCAGCTTGGGACTAGCGGGGACGCGGCTGGGTACGCAGTATTTT. Translated, it gives CASSLGLAGTRLGTQYF.